The 30 T cell receptor beta chains reported below all come from one sample, sequenced in a study of technical replicates of blood from a handful of donors. Generated by immunoSEQ multiplex PCR, the TCRdb table keeps only in-frame clones and is missing some. The sample consists of around 93,000 clones, just under 95% of them appearing once. Sequenced material: T cells isolated from PBMCs. The source is a human donor in good health.

This clone was seen a few times. The chain recombines TRBV30 with TRBJ1-4, with D hard to call. The germline gives CDR1 GTSNPN, CDR2 SVGIG (reference sequence). The V end lost 0 bases, the J end lost 4 bases, and 6 bases lay between the germline ends. The CDR3 spans 13 residues. The CDR3 DNA sequence: TGTGCCTGGAGTGTACAGCTTAATGAAAAACTGTTTTTT. Protein product: CAWSVQLNEKLFF. Looking up the rest from reference TRBV30 and TRBJ1-4 gives the full variable domain: SQTIHQWPATLVQPVGSPLSLECTVEGTSNPNLYWYRQAAGRGLQLLFYSVGIGQISSEVPQNLSASRPQDRQFILSSKKLLLSDSGFYLCAWSVQLNEKLFFGSGTQLSVL.

This sequence joins TRBV18 and TRBJ2-7, with 11 bases aligning to TRBD1. Germline CDR1 is KGHSH and CDR2 is LQKENI. The CDR3 consists of 16 residues. Trimming at V came to 5 bases and at J to 3 bases, leaving 9 bases not matched to a gene. CDR3 protein: CASSKTAGTGGYEQYF. Here the CDR3 DNA reads TGTGCCAGCTCAAAAACAGCCGGGACAGGGGGCTACGAGCAGTACTTC.

The rearrangement links TRBV9 to TRBJ2-3; weak D call: TRBD1 (6 bases). V was shortened by 0 bases and J by 2 bases, with 10 bases between the two germline ends. Germline assignment: CDR1 SGDLS and CDR2 YYNGEE. The CDR3 totals 15 residues. CDR3 region: CASSVAGTYTDTQYF. The CDR3 bases are TGTGCCAGCAGCGTAGCGGGGACATACACAGATACGCAGTATTTT.

The chain uses TRBV2 and TRBJ1-1; 10 bases line up with TRBD1. After removal of 10 bases from V and 5 bases from J, the junction contained 16 bases not matched to a gene. This CDR3 spans 16 amino acids. Germline assignment: CDR1 SNHLY and CDR2 FYNNEI. As DNA, the CDR3 is TGTGCCACCCGGGACAGGGGTCAAGCTTGGGGGACTGAAGCTTTCTTT. Translated, it gives CATRDRGQAWGTEAFF.

The chain uses TRBV6-1 and TRBJ2-1, with D possibly matching TRBD1 (6 bases). The CDR3 runs to 15 residues. In germline, CDR1 is MNHNS, CDR2 SASEGT. V was shortened by 0 bases and J by 6 bases, with 12 bases between the two germline ends. CDR3 sequence: CASSEATGTGNEQFF. Here the CDR3 DNA reads TGTGCCAGCAGTGAAGCCACAGGGACGGGCAATGAGCAGTTCTTC.

The genes are TRBV27 and TRBJ2-1; tentatively, D is TRBD2 (6 bases). The CDR3 loop spans 15 amino acids. The germline V gene has CDR1 MNHEY and CDR2 SMNVEV (reference sequence). V was pared by 6 bases and J by 2 bases, with 14 bases between. The CDR3 sequence: CASRPRDSAYNEQFF. Here the CDR3 DNA reads TGTGCCAGCAGGCCCCGGGACTCAGCCTACAATGAGCAGTTCTTC.

V is TRBV7-2 and J is TRBJ2-3; no reliable D call. In germline, CDR1 is SGHTA, CDR2 FQGNSA. This CDR3 has 12 residues. V lost 9 bases, J lost 6 bases, and 13 bases lay in between. CDR3 loop: CASSGGSDTQYF. The DNA for the CDR3 is TGTGCCAGTTCCGGTGGTTCGGATACGCAGTATTTT.

The chain uses TRBV9 and TRBJ2-1; D unclear. This CDR3 spans 15 amino acids. V lost 3 bases, J lost 4 bases, and 14 bases lay in between. Per germline, CDR1 SGDLS and CDR2 YYNGEE. The chain's CDR3 is CASSASGLMYNEQFF. CDR3 nucleotide sequence: TGTGCCAGCAGCGCCTCAGGCCTTATGTACAATGAGCAGTTCTTC.

This clone came up once. V gene TRBV7-9 combines with J gene TRBJ2-7; 9 bases align to TRBD1. Germline-derived CDR1 and CDR2 are SEHNR and FQNEAQ (reference sequence). The V segment lost 5 bases and the J segment 3 bases; nucleotides outside the gene matches: 8. The CDR3 extends over 15 amino acids. CDR3 loop: CASSSPGTGYYEQYF. CDR3 nucleotide sequence: TGTGCCAGCAGCAGTCCGGGGACAGGGTACTACGAGCAGTACTTC. Using reference TRBV7-9 and TRBJ2-7 for the parts outside the CDR3, the full variable domain is DTGVSQNPRHKITKRGQNVTFRCDPISEHNRLYWYRQTLGQGPEFLTYFQNEAQLEKSRLLSDRFSAERPKGSFSTLEIQRTEQGDSAMYLCASSSPGTGYYEQYFGPGTRLTVT.

This clone has a single count. The rearrangement uses TRBV18 and TRBJ2-6, with TRBD1 matching over 10 bases. The germline V gene has CDR1 KGHSH and CDR2 LQKENI. This CDR3 comprises 18 residues. The V segment lost 3 bases and the J segment 0 bases; nucleotides outside the gene matches: 5. The CDR3, as DNA: TGTGCCAGCTCACCGGACAGGGGGTTCGTCTCTGGGGCCAACGTCCTGACTTTC. Translated, it gives CASSPDRGFVSGANVLTF.

The V gene is TRBV4-3, the J gene TRBJ2-7; TRBD1 aligns across 7 bases. The V gene's germline CDR1 is LGHNA and CDR2 YSLEER. The CDR3 extends over 14 amino acids. Losses at the gene ends were 1 base for V and 5 bases for J; bases not matched to a gene: 5. CDR3 DNA sequence: TGCGCCAGCAGCCAAGGAAGAACAGGGGACGAGCAGTACTTC. Translated: CASSQGRTGDEQYF.

The chain combines TRBV9 with TRBJ2-2, with D possibly being TRBD2 (6 bases). This CDR3 has 14 amino acids. The germline gives CDR1 SGDLS, CDR2 YYNGEE. V lost 7 bases and J lost 3, with 13 bases in between. The CDR3 DNA follows: TGTGCCAGCGGCGATAGCGGTTACACCGGGGAGCTGTTTTTT. It translates to CASGDSGYTGELFF.

In nucleotides, the CDR3 is TGCGCCAGTTCCCCTCGGACTAGCGTAGGTGAGCAGTACTTC. Its protein is CASSPRTSVGEQYF. The gene calls are TRBV5-1 and TRBJ2-7; 9 nucleotides agree with TRBD2. Looked up from germline, CDR1 is SGHRS and CDR2 is YFSETQ. The CDR3 covers 14 residues. V was pared by 8 bases and J by 7 bases, with 13 bases of the junction left unmatched.

This chain uses TRBV9 with TRBJ2-1, with D unresolved. In germline, CDR1 is SGDLS, CDR2 YYNGEE. The ends were cut back, 0 bases at V and 4 bases at J, with 11 bases in the middle. The CDR3 sequence is 15 residues long. This chain's CDR3 is CASSVDPTEYNEQFF. The CDR3 coding sequence is TGTGCCAGCAGCGTAGATCCCACGGAGTACAATGAGCAGTTCTTC.

The chain carries TRBV7-2 and TRBJ1-1; 8 positions match TRBD1. Losses at the gene ends were 4 bases for V and 3 bases for J; bases not matched to a gene: 10. Germline CDR1 SGHTA, CDR2 FQGNSA. This CDR3 has 16 residues. In DNA, the CDR3 is TGTGCCAGCAGCTCTATCGGCAGGGGGCCTGACACTGAAGCTTTCTTT. Translation: CASSSIGRGPDTEAFF.

The chain uses TRBV19 and TRBJ1-5; 8 positions match TRBD1. Germline V gene sequence: CDR1 LNHDA, CDR2 SQIVND (reference sequence). The ends lost 5 bases at V and 0 bases at J; junction bases unmatched: 6. The CDR3 loop spans 16 amino acids. The CDR3 DNA follows: TGTGCCAGTAGTCATACAGGGGGTGGTAGCAATCAGCCCCAGCATTTT. Encoded protein: CASSHTGGGSNQPQHF.

The chain joins TRBV21-1 to TRBJ2-7; TRBD2 is the table's D call and was not checked against the DNA. TRBV21-1 is a pseudogene. This CDR3 is 17 amino acids long. The chain's CDR3 is CASSKGGTGILPYEQYF. Written as DNA, the CDR3 is TGTGCCAGCAGCAAAGGTGGGACTGGTATCCTTCCCTACGAGCAGTACTTC.

This clone was seen only a few times. The chain carries TRBV5-4 and TRBJ1-1, with unresolved D. Trimming shortened V by 1 base and J by 4 bases, and 11 bases separated the two germline ends. The CDR3 is 14 amino acids. Germline-derived CDR1 and CDR2 are SGHNT and YYREEE (reference sequence). The CDR3 nucleotides read TGTGCCAGCAGCTTGATCGGGTTTGGCACTGAAGCTTTCTTT. Amino acid sequence: CASSLIGFGTEAFF.

The V and J genes are TRBV11-2 and TRBJ2-5; 8 nucleotides agree with TRBD1. The CDR3 has 16 amino acids. From germline, CDR1 is SGHAT and CDR2 FQNNGV. Losses at the gene ends were 5 bases for V and 5 bases for J; bases not matched to a gene: 13. CDR3 loop: CASSPDRAVSGETQYF. The CDR3 DNA sequence: TGTGCCAGCAGCCCGGACAGGGCGGTTTCGGGGGAGACCCAGTACTTC.

The chain links TRBV5-1 to TRBJ1-2; D gene uncertain. The CDR3 runs 15 residues. The V and J ends lost 0 bases and 6 bases respectively, with 15 bases between them. Germline assignment: CDR1 SGHRS and CDR2 YFSETQ. CDR3 region: CASSLVGVGYDGYTF. The CDR3 coding sequence is TGCGCCAGCAGCTTGGTGGGAGTTGGCTACGATGGCTACACCTTC. The variable domain in full, with the rest retrieved from reference TRBV5-1 and TRBJ1-2, is KAGVTQTPRYLIKTRGQQVTLSCSPISGHRSVSWYQQTPGQGLQFLFEYFSETQRNKGNFPGRFSGRQFSNSRSEMNVSTLELGDSALYLCASSLVGVGYDGYTFGSGTRLTVV.

J is TRBJ2-2 and V is TRBV6-1; 10 positions agree with TRBD2. Trimming removed 3 bases from V and 7 bases from J; junction bases left unmatched: 5. The CDR3 extends over 15 amino acids. The germline V gene encodes CDR1 MNHNS and CDR2 SASEGT. The CDR3 spells CASSEGLATSGELFF. CDR3 coding DNA: TGTGCCAGCAGTGAGGGACTAGCGACCAGCGGGGAGCTGTTTTTT.

The chain recombines TRBV7-9 with TRBJ1-1, with D unclear. This CDR3 is 17 amino acids long. CDR1 and CDR2 from the germline V gene are SEHNR and FQNEAQ (reference sequence). Between the trimmed V and J ends, which lost 2 bases and 4 bases, there was a span of 20 bases. The CDR3 DNA is TGTGCCAGCAGCTTAAGTCGGGTAGGTTCCGTGGGCACTGAAGCTTTCTTT. Its protein is CASSLSRVGSVGTEAFF.

The chain employs TRBV6-5 and TRBJ2-1; D perhaps matches TRBD2 (5 bases). This CDR3 is built from 15 residues. Germline assignment: CDR1 MNHEY and CDR2 SVGAGI. V lost 2 bases to trimming and J lost 9 bases, with 17 bases between them. The CDR3 spells CASSYASRGSGEQFF. CDR3 nucleotides: TGTGCCAGCAGTTACGCCTCGCGAGGGAGCGGTGAGCAGTTCTTC.

The genes are TRBV6-1 and TRBJ1-2; TRBD1 aligns across 7 bases. The germline V gene has CDR1 MNHNS and CDR2 SASEGT. This CDR3 comprises 14 residues. After removal of 7 bases from V and 5 bases from J, the junction contained 10 bases not matched to a gene. As DNA, the CDR3 is TGTGCCAGCACCAGGCAGGGGGGCCATTATGGCTACACCTTC. It encodes CASTRQGGHYGYTF.

V usage is TRBV7-2 and J usage is TRBJ2-1; possible D gene TRBD1, 6 bases. V was pared by 6 bases and J by 9 bases, with 24 bases between. Germline-derived CDR1 and CDR2 are SGHTA and FQGNSA. The CDR3 contains 16 residues. The CDR3 loop reads CASRVSGTREFGEQFF. In DNA form, the CDR3 reads TGTGCCAGCAGAGTGAGTGGGACAAGAGAGTTCGGTGAGCAGTTCTTC.

The chain couples TRBV9 to TRBJ1-5; D is possibly TRBD1 (5 bases). Germline-derived CDR1 and CDR2 are SGDLS and YYNGEE. The CDR3 has 17 residues. V dropped 4 bases and J dropped 0 bases, with 17 bases sitting between them. The DNA of the CDR3 is TGTGCCAGCAGCCTGGGGGGGGGATCATATAGCAATCAGCCCCAGCATTTT. It codes for CASSLGGGSYSNQPQHF.

The chain recombines TRBV5-1 with TRBJ2-3, with 9 bases fitting TRBD1. Germline-derived CDR1 and CDR2 are SGHRS and YFSETQ. Germline trimming cut 2 bases from V and 6 bases from J; bases unmatched to any gene: 7. The CDR3 runs to 15 residues. The CDR3 loop is CASSLQGATGDTQYF. In DNA, the CDR3 is TGCGCCAGCAGCTTACAGGGGGCTACAGGGGATACGCAGTATTTT.

The chain carries TRBV4-1 and TRBJ2-1; 10 bases map to TRBD2. This CDR3 comprises 17 residues. J gave up 9 bases and V 4 bases, and 15 bases lay outside the gene matches. Germline V lookup: CDR1 MGHRA, CDR2 YSYEKL. The CDR3 sequence is CASSLLSSGGPEGEQFF. The CDR3 DNA follows: TGCGCCAGCAGCCTACTATCTAGCGGGGGCCCAGAGGGTGAGCAGTTCTTC.

Only a few counts were recorded for this clone. The V gene is TRBV10-1, the J gene TRBJ2-5; 8 positions agree with TRBD1. The CDR3 spans 14 residues. Germline lookup yields CDR1 WNHNN and CDR2 SYGVQD (reference sequence). Trimming cost V 8 bases and J 5 bases; bases outside gene matches: 10. The CDR3 reads CASSGQTGDETQYF. The CDR3 DNA follows: TGCGCCAGCTCCGGCCAGACAGGGGACGAGACCCAGTACTTC.

This rearrangement joins TRBV6-4 to TRBJ2-7; no clear D gene. The V end was cut by 2 bases, the J end by 0 bases, with 14 bases between. Germline V gene sequence: CDR1 MRHNA, CDR2 SNTAGT. The CDR3 has 16 amino acids. The CDR3 DNA is TGTGCCAGCAGTGACCAACGGCGGCCGAGCTCCTACGAGCAGTACTTC. Protein product: CASSDQRRPSSYEQYF.